This T cell receptor (beta chain) is drawn from a study of T cell responses to AZD1222 COVID-19 vaccine. Trimming shortened V by 1 base and J by 4 bases, and 1 base separated the two germline ends. Germline V CDR1 and CDR2: SGHAT, FQNNGV. The CDR3 contains 11 residues. Some clones are missing from TCRdb's copy, which holds only in-frame ones; the method was immunoSEQ multiplex PCR. Among 95,000 to 150,000 clones listed, 92% were seen once. Sequencing was performed on peripheral blood, taken 28 days after the second AZD1222 dose. The sequence was collected from an adult who received the AZD1222 COVID-19 vaccine. This chain links TRBV11-2 with TRBJ2-5; unclear D gene. CDR3 region: CASSLVETQYF. CDR3 bases: TGTGCCAGCAGCTTAGTAGAGACCCAGTACTTC.